This TCR beta chain derives from a study of T cell responses to AZD1222 COVID-19 vaccine. General study results and limits: Unmutated variant regions are reportedly the target of nearly half of TCRs that are spike-specific.

V was cut by 4 bases and J by 0 bases, with 14 bases left in between. The CDR3 is made up of 16 amino acids. From germline, CDR1 is SGDLS and CDR2 YYNGEE. The data were produced by immunoSEQ multiplex PCR, yet TCRdb's version contains in-frame clones alone and is incomplete. The repertoire consists of under 150,000 clones, with 85% to 95% occurring once and the leading ten covering roughly 5.4%. Of note for this clone: No antigen is known for it.

The receptor was derived from an adult in good health. The sample consisted of peripheral blood, taken on day 0 of AZD1222 vaccination. This chain connects TRBV9 to TRBJ1-3, with D hard to call. In DNA form, the CDR3 reads TGTGCCAGCAGCACCTCTGTCTGGGGCTCTGGAAACACCATATATTTT. It is translated as CASSTSVWGSGNTIYF.